The 29 T cell receptor beta chains in this list originate from one sample, sequenced in a study of cytomegalovirus exposure and HLA in healthy donors. A multiplex PCR was run with 60 Vbeta primers and 13 Jbeta primers. This table comes from immunoSEQ multiplex PCR, and its TCRdb copy is limited to in-frame clones, with some not included. The data contain roughly 150,000 clones, just under 80% of them seen just once; the ten biggest clones take up 9.7%. Sample: PBMCs. These receptors were obtained from a man younger than 35 in good health and CMV-seropositive.

CDR3: CASSIGRAEDFYGYTF. For the CDR3, the DNA is TGTGCCAGCAGCATAGGGAGGGCGGAGGATTTCTATGGCTACACCTTC. V is TRBV21-1 and J is TRBJ1-2. TRBV21-1 is noted as a pseudogene. This CDR3 is 16 amino acids long.

The gene calls are TRBV30 and TRBJ1-3; D ambiguous. This CDR3 has 16 amino acids. Deletions cut 3 bases from V and 0 bases from J, with 15 bases between. The germline gives CDR1 GTSNPN, CDR2 SVGIG (reference sequence). CDR3 bases: TGTGCCTGGAGACTACGTACATCGCGCTCTGGAAACACCATATATTTT. The encoded protein is CAWRLRTSRSGNTIYF.

V is TRBV29-1 and J is TRBJ2-1; 14 nucleotides line up with TRBD2. After removal of 7 bases from V and 7 bases from J, the junction contained 15 bases not matched to a gene. There are 17 residues in the CDR3. Per the germline V gene, CDR1 is SQVTM and CDR2 is ANQGSEA. CDR3 region: CSAAGTSGRRFNNEQFF. The CDR3 nucleotides read TGCAGCGCGGCCGGGACTAGCGGGAGAAGGTTTAATAATGAGCAGTTCTTC.

This clone was seen a few times. V and J are TRBV7-2 and TRBJ2-3; D possibly corresponds to TRBD2 (6 bases). The ends were cut back, 4 bases at V and 5 bases at J, with 19 bases in the middle. The CDR3 extends over 16 amino acids. In germline, CDR1 is SGHTA, CDR2 FQGNSA. The CDR3 nucleotides are TGTGCCAGCAGCTCCCAGGTCGGGTGGGGGGAAGATACGCAGTATTTT. It codes for CASSSQVGWGEDTQYF.

This chain joins TRBV28 and TRBJ2-3; 13 bases match TRBD2. Germline CDR1 and CDR2: MDHEN and SYDVKM. This CDR3 is 15 amino acids long. The junction had 2 bases not matched to a gene; V was cut back by 6 bases and J by 2 bases. The CDR3 DNA is TGTGCCAGCAGGGGACTAGCGGGGTACACAGATACGCAGTATTTT. Protein sequence: CASRGLAGYTDTQYF.

On this clone itself: The sample holds other DNA sequences that translate to the same CDR3. This chain links TRBV6-6 with TRBJ2-7, with 12 bases identical to TRBD1. The germline gives CDR1 MNHNY, CDR2 SVGAGI (reference sequence). V was clipped by 2 bases and J by 5 bases; unmatched bases: 4. The CDR3 is 15 residues long. CDR3 sequence reads: CASSYLGTGGNEQYF. CDR3 DNA: TGTGCCAGCAGTTACCTAGGGACAGGGGGCAACGAGCAGTACTTC.

This clone was seen a few times. This sequence joins TRBV5-7 and TRBJ2-7; a weak D match, TRBD1 (5 bases). TRBV5-7 is an ORF; its function is uncertain. The germline V and J ends were trimmed by 6 bases and 5 bases, with 12 bases remaining between them. The CDR3 extends over 12 amino acids. The DNA of the CDR3 is TGTGCCAGCACCGCCAGCAGGGACGAGCAGTACTTC. Protein product: CASTASRDEQYF.

The chain uses TRBV7-9 and TRBJ2-3; 10 bases fit TRBD2. This CDR3 contains 13 residues. Per germline, CDR1 SEHNR and CDR2 FQNEAQ (reference sequence). Unmatched junction bases numbered 3, after V lost 6 bases and J lost 6 bases. The DNA for the CDR3 is TGTGCCAGCAGTGAGGGACTAGCGGATACGCAGTATTTT. Translating it yields CASSEGLADTQYF.

This chain uses TRBV9 with TRBJ2-1; D not certain. The V end lost 3 bases, the J end lost 0 bases, and 10 bases lay between the germline ends. The CDR3 is 15 residues long. Per the germline V gene, CDR1 is SGDLS and CDR2 is YYNGEE. Here the CDR3 reads CASSAGASSYNEQFF. The CDR3 region has the DNA TGTGCCAGCAGCGCCGGAGCGTCCTCCTACAATGAGCAGTTCTTC.

The chain joins TRBV25-1 to TRBJ2-3, with D possibly TRBD2 on 5 matching bases. Trimming removed 4 bases from V and 2 bases from J, with 16 bases in between. Germline CDR1 reads MGHDK; CDR2 reads SYGVNS. This CDR3 spans 16 amino acids. The CDR3 DNA sequence: TGTGCCAGCAGTGCTCTCGCGGGTGGACTCACAGATACGCAGTATTTT. Encoded protein: CASSALAGGLTDTQYF.

CDR3 sequence (DNA): TGTGCCAGCAGAATCTCCTCTCGGGGGGCATACACTGAAGCTTTCTTT. Translation: CASRISSRGAYTEAFF. The V and J genes are TRBV27 and TRBJ1-1; maybe TRBD1 (6 bases). Germline loops: CDR1 MNHEY, CDR2 SMNVEV (reference sequence). The CDR3 sequence is 16 residues long. The V gene lost 6 bases and the J gene lost 3 bases, with 20 bases spanning the gap.

The chain combines TRBV5-3 with TRBJ1-2; D possibly corresponds to TRBD1 (5 bases). TRBV5-3 is an open reading frame whose function is uncertain. The CDR3 has 15 amino acids. Trimming removed 2 bases from V and 4 bases from J, with 15 bases in between. The CDR3 nucleotides are TGTGCCAGAAGCTTACAGGAGAACCTTTCCTATGGCTACACCTTC. Translation: CARSLQENLSYGYTF.

V gene TRBV5-8 combines with J gene TRBJ2-7; D is perhaps TRBD2 (6 bases). Germline CDR1 SGHTS, CDR2 YDEGEE. The CDR3 contains 15 residues. V gave up 7 bases and J gave up 0 bases, with 17 bases separating them. CDR3 protein: CASRRGGPSSYEQYF. The CDR3 DNA reads as TGTGCCAGCCGACGGGGAGGTCCTAGCTCCTACGAGCAGTACTTC. Supplemented by reference TRBV5-8 and TRBJ2-7, the full variable domain reads EAGVTQSPTHLIKTRGQQATLRCSPISGHTSVYWYQQALGLGLQFLLWYDEGEERNRGNFPPRFSGRQFPNYSSELNVNALELEDSALYLCASRRGGPSSYEQYFGPGTRLTVT.

The chain uses TRBV15 and TRBJ2-4, with TRBD2 as a possible D gene (7 bases). The CDR3 consists of 17 residues. Trimming shortened V by 1 base and J by 5 bases, and 18 bases separated the two germline ends. In germline, CDR1 is LNHNV, CDR2 YYDKDF (reference sequence). As DNA, the CDR3 is TGTGCCACCAGCAGAGTTAACCATGGGGGGGCCCAAAACATTCAGTACTTC. This translates into CATSRVNHGGAQNIQYF.

The chain uses TRBV27 and TRBJ1-3; D might be TRBD1 (5 bases). CDR3 length equals 14 residues. Germline V gene data show CDR1 as MNHEY and CDR2 as SMNVEV (reference sequence). V was cut by 2 bases and J by 0 bases, with 5 bases left in between. CDR3 loop: CASSLTGSGNTIYF. The CDR3 nucleotides read TGTGCCAGCAGTTTAACAGGCTCTGGAAACACCATATATTTT.

This clone occurred a few times. The CDR3 loop is CASSPLHEQYF. DNA of the CDR3: TGTGCCAGCAGCCCTCTCCACGAGCAGTACTTC. V usage is TRBV28 and J usage is TRBJ2-7, with no clear D. The germline V gene has CDR1 MDHEN and CDR2 SYDVKM. This CDR3 has 11 residues. The V gene lost 6 bases and the J gene lost 5 bases, with 8 bases spanning the gap.

The chain links TRBV5-1 to TRBJ2-7; unclear D gene. Germline loops: CDR1 SGHRS, CDR2 YFSETQ. The ends were cut back, 7 bases at V and 2 bases at J, with 10 bases in the middle. The CDR3 length is 12 residues. CDR3 amino acids: CASYNEPYEQYF. The CDR3 DNA reads as TGCGCCAGCTACAACGAACCCTACGAGCAGTACTTC. Full variable domain (outside the CDR3, taken from reference TRBV5-1 and TRBJ2-7): KAGVTQTPRYLIKTRGQQVTLSCSPISGHRSVSWYQQTPGQGLQFLFEYFSETQRNKGNFPGRFSGRQFSNSRSEMNVSTLELGDSALYLCASYNEPYEQYFGPGTRLTVT.

The chain carries TRBV6-5 and TRBJ2-5; D is possibly TRBD1 (6 bases). This CDR3 is 14 amino acids long. Germline V gives CDR1 MNHEY, CDR2 SVGAGI. Trimming took 5 bases from V and 1 from J, leaving 11 bases between them. The CDR3 is CASSKQGFQETQYF. The CDR3 coding sequence is TGTGCCAGCAGTAAACAGGGTTTCCAAGAGACCCAGTACTTC.

Concerning this clone itself: In this CDR3 the conserved last residue, phenylalanine or tryptophan, is missing, so a read error is likely. This CDR3 reads CASSQAKGAVALHL. The CDR3, as DNA: TGCGCCAGCAGCCAAGCCAAAGGGGCTGTGGCCCTCCACCTT. The rearrangement uses TRBV4-1 and TRBJ1-6, with D maybe TRBD1 (5 bases). Germline V lookup: CDR1 MGHRA, CDR2 YSYEKL. The V end was cut by 1 base, the J end by 14 bases, with 15 bases between. CDR3 length equals 14 residues.

The chain has TRBV10-2 and TRBJ2-7; 7 nucleotides match TRBD1. The CDR3 loop spans 13 amino acids. Looked up from germline, CDR1 is WSHSY and CDR2 is SAAADI. J gave up 2 bases and V 8 bases, and 6 bases lay outside the gene matches. The CDR3 DNA follows: TGCGCCAGCGGGACAGACAGGGCCTACGAGCAGTACTTC. This gives the protein CASGTDRAYEQYF.

The V call is TRBV14, the J call TRBJ2-3; weak D call: TRBD2 (6 bases). Trimming cost V 4 bases and J 1 base, with 12 bases left between them. Germline V gene sequence: CDR1 SGHDN, CDR2 FVKESK. CDR3 size: 15 residues. This chain's CDR3 is CASSPRGPRTDTQYF. CDR3 sequence (DNA): TGTGCCAGCAGCCCGCGGGGTCCCCGCACAGATACGCAGTATTTT.

V gene TRBV19 combines with J gene TRBJ1-3; the D gene is possibly TRBD1 (5 bases). CDR1 is LNHDA, CDR2 SQIVND, per germline (reference sequence). V was clipped by 5 bases and J by 8 bases, with 16 bases between them. This CDR3 is 14 amino acids long. The CDR3 loop is CASSVRGKGDTIYF. In DNA form, the CDR3 reads TGTGCCAGTAGTGTCCGGGGGAAGGGAGACACCATATATTTT.

The J gene is TRBJ2-5, the V gene TRBV29-1; D ambiguous. The ends were cut back, 4 bases at V and 3 bases at J, with 9 bases in the middle. The CDR3 totals 12 residues. Germline V lookup: CDR1 SQVTM, CDR2 ANQGSEA. The CDR3 region is CSVGAAKETQYF. CDR3 in DNA: TGCAGCGTTGGGGCAGCTAAAGAGACCCAGTACTTC.

The rearrangement joins TRBV14 to TRBJ2-3; 8 bases agree with TRBD1. V was clipped by 7 bases and J by 0 bases; unmatched bases: 3. Germline lookup yields CDR1 SGHDN and CDR2 FVKESK. CDR3 length equals 14 residues. As DNA, the CDR3 is TGTGCCAGCACCAGGACAGGGAGCACAGATACGCAGTATTTT. It encodes CASTRTGSTDTQYF. Full variable domain (missing parts from reference TRBV14 and TRBJ2-3): EAGVTQFPSHSVIEKGQTVTLRCDPISGHDNLYWYRRVMGKEIKFLLHFVKESKQDESGMPNNRFLAERTGGTYSTLKVQPAELEDSGVYFCASTRTGSTDTQYFGPGTRLTVL.

The chain links TRBV2 to TRBJ1-2; the match to TRBD1 covers 7 bases. In germline, CDR1 is SNHLY, CDR2 FYNNEI. V lost 6 bases and J lost 5; bases outside the gene matches: 6. The CDR3 runs to 13 residues. For the CDR3, the DNA is TGTGCCAGCAGAGACAGGGCGGGTTATGGCTACACCTTC. Protein: CASRDRAGYGYTF.

The genes are TRBV30 and TRBJ2-1; TRBD2 aligns across 8 bases. CDR3 length: 17 amino acids. Germline V CDR1 and CDR2: GTSNPN, SVGIG (reference sequence). The V gene end was trimmed by 2 bases and the J gene end by 7 bases; junction bases not matched to a gene: 16. CDR3 in amino acids: CAWSRGSGSTLWNEQFF. The CDR3 DNA reads TGTGCCTGGAGTAGGGGGAGCGGGAGTACCCTGTGGAATGAGCAGTTCTTC.

The table lists this clone with a few counts. The chain joins TRBV10-3 to TRBJ1-4; possible D gene TRBD1, 6 bases. Trimming pared 9 bases from V and 7 bases from J, leaving 15 bases between. Germline V gene sequence: CDR1 ENHRY, CDR2 SYGVKD. The CDR3 contains 13 residues. The CDR3 region has the DNA TGTGCCATACTGGACAGATCGGTTGAAAAACTGTTTTTT. Protein product: CAILDRSVEKLFF.

The chain couples TRBV18 to TRBJ2-2, with a tentative D call TRBD1 (6 bases). The germline CDR1 and CDR2 sequences are KGHSH and LQKENI. Trimming took 3 bases from V and 0 from J, leaving 14 bases between them. The length of the CDR3 is 17 residues. This CDR3 is CASSPYPTGPNTGELFF. The CDR3 nucleotides read TGTGCCAGCTCACCCTATCCGACAGGCCCGAACACCGGGGAGCTGTTTTTT.

Remarks on this clone: Other DNA sequences within the sample encode an identical CDR3. The chain combines TRBV6-6 with TRBJ2-3; perhaps TRBD1 as D (5 bases). Trimming removed 2 bases at V and 7 bases at J, with 10 bases between. This CDR3 is 13 amino acids long. In germline, CDR1 is MNHNY, CDR2 SVGAGI (reference sequence). The CDR3 nucleotides are TGTGCCAGCAGTTACGTGCAGGGTAATACGCAGTATTTT. Its protein is CASSYVQGNTQYF.